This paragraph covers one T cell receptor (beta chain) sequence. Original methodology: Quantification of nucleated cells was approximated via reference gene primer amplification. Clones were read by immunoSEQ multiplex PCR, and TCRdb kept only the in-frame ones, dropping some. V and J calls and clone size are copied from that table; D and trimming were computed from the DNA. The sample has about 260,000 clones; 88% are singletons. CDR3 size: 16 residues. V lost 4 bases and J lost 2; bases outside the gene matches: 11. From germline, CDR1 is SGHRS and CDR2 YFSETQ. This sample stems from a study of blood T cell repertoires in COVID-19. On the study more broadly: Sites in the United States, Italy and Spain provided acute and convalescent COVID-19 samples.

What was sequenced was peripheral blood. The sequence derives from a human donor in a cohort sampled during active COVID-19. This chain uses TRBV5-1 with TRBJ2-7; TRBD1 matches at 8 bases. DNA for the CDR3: TGCGCCAGCAGCCGTAAGGACAGGGCCAAAGCCTACGAGCAGTACTTC. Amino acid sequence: CASSRKDRAKAYEQYF. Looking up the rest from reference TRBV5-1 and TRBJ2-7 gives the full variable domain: KAGVTQTPRYLIKTRGQQVTLSCSPISGHRSVSWYQQTPGQGLQFLFEYFSETQRNKGNFPGRFSGRQFSNSRSEMNVSTLELGDSALYLCASSRKDRAKAYEQYFGPGTRLTVT.